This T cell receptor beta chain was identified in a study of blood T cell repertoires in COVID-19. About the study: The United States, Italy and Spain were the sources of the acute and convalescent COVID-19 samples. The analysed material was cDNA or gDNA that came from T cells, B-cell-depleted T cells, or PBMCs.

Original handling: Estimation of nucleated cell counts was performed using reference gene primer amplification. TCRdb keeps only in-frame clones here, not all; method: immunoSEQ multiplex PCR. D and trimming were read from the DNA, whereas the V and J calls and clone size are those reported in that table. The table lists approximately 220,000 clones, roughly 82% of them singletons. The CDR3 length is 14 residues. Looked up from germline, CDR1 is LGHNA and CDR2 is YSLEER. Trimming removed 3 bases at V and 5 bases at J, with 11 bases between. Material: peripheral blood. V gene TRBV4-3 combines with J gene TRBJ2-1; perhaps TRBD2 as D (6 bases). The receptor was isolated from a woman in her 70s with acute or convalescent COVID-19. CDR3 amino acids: CASSQRERDNEQFF. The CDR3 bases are TGCGCCAGCAGCCAGCGCGAGCGGGACAATGAGCAGTTCTTC.